This record looks at one TCR beta chain sequence and its context. Its cognate antigen has yet to be identified. Base qualities are not provided; no much larger clone lies one nucleotide away. Library generation was performed with 5' RACE. For sequencing, an Illumina HiSeq 2500 was employed. A second about 7 to 12 cycle PCR used a sample-barcoded 5' primer and a J-beta primer mix. A unique molecular identifier was introduced onto each TCR beta cDNA molecule by a template-switch 5' adaptor carrying 12 random nucleotides. Each sample yielded at least 3 million CDR3-containing paired-end reads. First-strand cDNA was synthesized from all RNA with the Mint cDNA synthesis kit, primed by a TRBC-specific oligonucleotide. Following uracil-DNA glycosylase treatment, all cDNA underwent a first 18-cycle PCR with the universal primers M1SS and BC2_uni_R. In the authors' own workflow: For normalization, 1 million high-quality reads were randomly selected from each sample, with every read carrying a distinct molecular identifier. Reads with shared molecular identifiers were discarded instead of being binned into consensus sequences. CDR3 identification, clonotype clustering and error correction used MiTCR with a Q25 quality threshold and the strictest error-elimination algorithm. A nonparametric unseen species model using Euler transformation provided a lower-bound estimate of total TCR beta diversity. In TCRdb, the public reads were trimmed at Q25 with fastp and aligned with MiXCR, with productive beta chains retained. Each CDR3 protein gets just one entry, which takes the most common genes and DNA from the rows behind it. None of the V and J calls come from the authors' own analysis; TCRdb made them. Within this sample are about 1.8 million distinct CDR3 sequences, with approximately 50% of them counted one time only. In total, the top ten clones hold less than 2.5% of the sample.

The donors were some 39 Caucasian individuals from Russia, aged about 6 to 100 years, who were systemically healthy. Approximately 9.3 milliliters of peripheral blood were collected from each donor into EDTA-treated Vacutainer tubes. PBMCs were isolated by Ficoll-Paque density-gradient centrifugation, with at least 6 million obtained per sample. Total RNA was extracted from PBMCs with Trizol reagent, with at least 6 micrograms obtained per sample. For every donor, an aliquot of PBMCs went through flow cytometry to measure the percentages of naive CD45RAhigh/CD27high T cells. This entry belongs to a study of blood T cells in healthy people across ages (dated by TCRdb to the mid-2010s). Looking at the study overall: In model experiments, template switching captured roughly one uniquely barcoded TCR beta cDNA molecule for every two T cells. The study measured age-related changes in TCR beta repertoire diversity using deep sequencing normalized with unique cDNA molecular identifiers. To avoid experimental bias, donors of different ages were randomly spread across the sequencing lanes. The study analyzed two additional independent replicas of 1 million unique cDNA reads from the same blood draw for two donors, one aged 18 to 29 and one aged 80 or older. Four age groups were formed from the donors: young (average about 16 years), middle-aged (approximately 40), aged (roughly 58) and long-lived (roughly 88).

Overall results and qualifications from the work: Observed TCR beta diversity per million T cells fell roughly linearly with age, and a significant reduction was already apparent by age about 36. Estimates of total diversity based on one million sequenced T cells were regarded as lower bounds and as underestimates. A strong correlation was found between observed TCR beta diversity and the percentage of naive T cells measured by flow cytometry. The long-lived group showed more naive CD4+ T cells, fewer expanded clones and increased TCR diversity than the aged group, suggesting age selection. Since profiling was done on bulk unsorted PBMCs, naive and antigen-experienced compartments could not be conclusively compared. Because the CMV infection status of the donors was unknown, age-related changes in expanded clonotypes may potentially have been confounded.

The receptor was derived from a woman between 35 and 50 years old in good health. The sequenced sample consisted of blood.

For the CDR3, the sequence is CATGTDLGGEKLFF. The DNA sequence is TGTGCCACCGGAACGGACCTAGGTGGTGAAAAACTGTTTTTT. The sequence is built from TRBV15 and TRBJ1-4; a confident D gene designation cannot be given. The junction carries 17 bases between V and J, which are trimmed by 8 bases and 7 bases respectively. Spanning cysteine to phenylalanine, the CDR3 consists of 14 amino acids. Solely the CDR3 DNA is kept, with 42 bases framed from the first base. CDR1 is given as LNHNV and CDR2 as YYDKDF, both from the germline V gene (reference sequence).